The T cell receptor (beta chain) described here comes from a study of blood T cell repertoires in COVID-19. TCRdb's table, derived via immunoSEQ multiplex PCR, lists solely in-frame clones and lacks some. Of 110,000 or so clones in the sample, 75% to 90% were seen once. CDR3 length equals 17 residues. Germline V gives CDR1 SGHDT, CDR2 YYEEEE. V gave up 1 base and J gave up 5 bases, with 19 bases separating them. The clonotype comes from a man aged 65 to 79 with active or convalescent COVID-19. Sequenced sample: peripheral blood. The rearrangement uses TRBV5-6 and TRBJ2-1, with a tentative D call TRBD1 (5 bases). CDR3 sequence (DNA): TGTGCCAGCAGCTTGTTTGGCAGGGCGCCGACGGACAATGAGCAGTTCTTC. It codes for CASSLFGRAPTDNEQFF.